This T cell receptor beta chain was found in a study of blood T cell repertoires in COVID-19. Study details: Samples of COVID-19 (acute and convalescent) were obtained from the United States, Italy and Spain. T cells, B-cell-depleted T cells, or PBMCs provided the cDNA or gDNA that served as material.

The V gene lost 2 bases and the J gene lost 7 bases, with 8 bases spanning the gap. CDR1 LGHDT and CDR2 YNNKEL come from the germline V gene (reference sequence). CDR3 size: 12 residues. Produced via immunoSEQ multiplex PCR; TCRdb's table is partial and in-frame only. The sample includes around 140,000 clones, 80% to 90% seen only once; the top ten take 2.4%. Clinical history as reported by participants underpinned cohort assignment. The sequence came from a man aged 35 to 55 with acute COVID-19. This chain links TRBV3-1 (or the pseudogene TRBV3-2) with TRBJ1-2, with D possibly TRBD1 on 5 matching bases. Sequencing was carried out using PBMCs or T cells enriched from blood (not recorded which). As DNA, the CDR3 is TGTGCCAGCAGCCAATCCGACAGTGGCTACACCTTC. Its protein is CASSQSDSGYTF.